Listed here are 18 T cell receptor beta chains from one sample, sequenced in a study of shared clonotypes between healthy human individuals. The method was immunoSEQ multiplex PCR; TCRdb's version includes in-frame clones alone and lacks a portion of them. The data contain 2,500,000 or so clones, more than 80% of them singletons. The sample taken for sequencing was naive CD4+ T cells sorted from blood. Indicated subset: CD45RA+ positively selected. These receptors were taken from a man younger than 35 in good health.

The rearrangement links TRBV4-1 to TRBJ2-7; 8 bases agree with TRBD1. Germline V gene lookup returns CDR1 MGHRA and CDR2 YSYEKL. With V trimmed by 0 bases and J by 1 base, 5 bases remained unmatched. The CDR3 is 16 amino acids. CDR3: CASSQEITGGSYEQYF. For the CDR3, the DNA is TGCGCCAGCAGCCAAGAAATTACAGGGGGGTCCTACGAGCAGTACTTC.

This clone occurred once. The V call is TRBV30, the J call TRBJ2-3, with D maybe TRBD2 (6 bases). The V gene's germline CDR1 is GTSNPN and CDR2 SVGIG (reference sequence). The CDR3 consists of 13 residues. Trimming pared 3 bases from V and 7 bases from J, leaving 14 bases between. DNA for the CDR3: TGTGCCTGGAGAGCAGGAGGGAGTCATACGCAGTATTTT. This translates into CAWRAGGSHTQYF.

J is TRBJ1-1 and V is TRBV5-5, with D maybe TRBD1 (6 bases). Germline-derived CDR1 and CDR2 are SGHKS and YYEKEE (reference sequence). This CDR3 has 14 residues. Trimming removed 4 bases from V and 1 base from J, with 11 bases in between. CDR3 loop: CASSPRGQNTEAFF. The CDR3, as DNA: TGTGCCAGCAGCCCCCGGGGACAGAACACTGAAGCTTTCTTT.

V usage is TRBV6-6 and J usage is TRBJ1-4; TRBD1 matches 7 bases. V lost 6 bases to trimming and J lost 3 bases; unmatched junction nucleotides: 7. The CDR3 totals 15 residues. The germline V gene has CDR1 MNHNY and CDR2 SVGAGI (reference sequence). CDR3 sequence reads: CASSTDREANEKLFF. DNA of the CDR3: TGTGCCAGCAGCACCGACAGGGAGGCTAATGAAAAACTGTTTTTT.

The gene calls are TRBV7-8 and TRBJ2-3; D uncertain. The CDR3 length is 12 residues. Germline-derived CDR1 and CDR2 are SGHVS and FQNEAQ. The V end lost 7 bases, the J end lost 0 bases, and 5 bases lay between the germline ends. Written as DNA, the CDR3 is TGTGCCAGCACCAAGAGCACAGATACGCAGTATTTT. Its protein is CASTKSTDTQYF.

The chain is built from TRBV10-3 and TRBJ1-2, with a tentative D call TRBD1 (6 bases). Deletions cut 0 bases from V and 12 bases from J, with 11 bases between. The germline gives CDR1 ENHRY, CDR2 SYGVKD. CDR3 size: 12 residues. The CDR3 loop reads CAISESEGGHTF. In DNA, the CDR3 is TGTGCCATCAGTGAGTCAGAGGGGGGTCACACCTTC.

The chain uses TRBV5-1 and TRBJ1-1; D gene uncertain. V lost 0 bases to trimming and J lost 6 bases, with 18 bases between them. Germline V gene sequence: CDR1 SGHRS, CDR2 YFSETQ. The CDR3 runs to 16 residues. The CDR3 loop reads CASSLELMRGLAEAFF. As DNA, the CDR3 is TGCGCCAGCAGCTTGGAATTGATGCGTGGATTAGCTGAAGCTTTCTTT.

This sequence joins TRBV27 and TRBJ2-1, with 8 bases that match TRBD2. The CDR3 covers 17 residues. CDR1 is MNHEY, CDR2 SMNVEV, per germline (reference sequence). Unmatched junction bases numbered 21, after V lost 7 bases and J lost 10 bases. CDR3 sequence: CASTDSHWGGGTQEQFF. CDR3 nucleotide sequence: TGTGCCAGCACCGACAGTCATTGGGGCGGGGGGACTCAGGAGCAGTTCTTC.

The CDR3 sequence: CASSPGTGTPSYEQYF. CDR3 coding DNA: TGCGCCAGCAGCCCGGGGACCGGGACTCCATCCTACGAGCAGTACTTC. The gene calls are TRBV5-1 and TRBJ2-7; possibly TRBD2 for D (6 bases). Germline CDR1 reads SGHRS; CDR2 reads YFSETQ. V lost 4 bases, J lost 1 base, and 18 bases lay in between. This CDR3 spans 16 amino acids.

V is TRBV18 and J is TRBJ2-5, with TRBD1 as a possible D gene (7 bases). Per germline, CDR1 KGHSH and CDR2 LQKENI. V was pared by 8 bases and J by 3 bases, with 13 bases between. This CDR3 comprises 13 residues. The chain's CDR3 is CASGGGTEETQYF. The DNA of the CDR3 is TGTGCCAGCGGAGGCGGGACAGAAGAGACCCAGTACTTC.

Concerning this clone itself: This may come from a read error, since a much larger clone is one base off. The same CDR3 arises from other DNA sequences in this sample as well. The chain joins TRBV18 to TRBJ1-2, with a weak D call TRBD1 (6 bases). V was clipped by 3 bases and J by 3 bases, with 8 bases between them. The CDR3 has 13 amino acids. CDR1 is KGHSH, CDR2 LQKENI, per germline. CDR3 loop: CASSPDSDYGYTF. CDR3 bases: TGTGCCAGCTCACCGGACAGCGACTATGGCTACACCTTC.

In this sample, this clone turned up once. V gene TRBV9 combines with J gene TRBJ2-3; 9 bases map to TRBD2. CDR3 size: 16 residues. Losses at the gene ends were 6 bases for V and 5 bases for J; bases not matched to a gene: 13. Germline V gene lookup returns CDR1 SGDLS and CDR2 YYNGEE. The CDR3 DNA sequence: TGTGCCAGCACCCCCGGGGCGGGGGGGAACATAGATACGCAGTATTTT. Its protein is CASTPGAGGNIDTQYF.

The chain joins TRBV9 to TRBJ2-3, with 11 bases lining up with TRBD2. The V gene's germline CDR1 is SGDLS and CDR2 YYNGEE. J lost 3 bases, V lost 4 bases, and 10 bases had no gene match. The CDR3 contains 17 residues. CDR3 sequence: CASSSGSASGRTDTQYF. For the CDR3, the DNA is TGTGCCAGCAGCAGTGGGTCGGCTAGCGGGAGGACAGATACGCAGTATTTT.

The DNA of the CDR3 is TGTGCCACCCAGGGACAGGGCCTTAACTATGGCTACACCTTC. The encoded protein is CATQGQGLNYGYTF. The J gene is TRBJ1-2, the V gene TRBV6-5, with 9 positions matching TRBD1. Germline values: CDR1 MNHEY, CDR2 SVGAGI. J gave up 1 base and V 10 bases, and 7 bases lay outside the gene matches. The CDR3 sequence is 14 residues long.

This clone was found once. The gene calls are TRBV6-6 and TRBJ2-7; 8 bases fit TRBD1. This CDR3 region has 14 residues. Trimming took 7 bases from V and 9 from J; bases not matched to a gene: 14. The germline CDR1 and CDR2 sequences are MNHNY and SVGAGI (reference sequence). Here the CDR3 DNA reads TGTGCCAGCAATAGTGGAACAGGGGGGCTGAGGCAGTACTTC. Protein product: CASNSGTGGLRQYF.

With respect to this clone: Other nucleotide sequences from this sample produce the same CDR3. The V gene is TRBV29-1, the J gene TRBJ1-1; no firm D call. This CDR3 spans 11 amino acids. Per germline, CDR1 SQVTM and CDR2 ANQGSEA. Trimming removed 3 bases at V and 1 base at J, with 3 bases between. The CDR3 loop is CSVDRNTEAFF. The CDR3 bases are TGCAGCGTTGATAGGAACACTGAAGCTTTCTTT.

The chain links TRBV30 to TRBJ2-3; D may be TRBD1 (6 bases). The V gene lost 1 base and the J gene lost 2 bases, with 13 bases spanning the gap. Germline loops: CDR1 GTSNPN, CDR2 SVGIG (reference sequence). The CDR3 covers 15 residues. CDR3 residues: CAWSANKGVTDTQYF. The DNA of the CDR3 is TGTGCCTGGAGTGCGAATAAGGGGGTCACAGATACGCAGTATTTT.

This chain joins TRBV7-2 and TRBJ2-3; D is uncertain. Germline V gives CDR1 SGHTA, CDR2 FQGNSA. This CDR3 has 12 residues. Trimming removed 0 bases at V and 7 bases at J, with 5 bases between. In DNA form, the CDR3 reads TGTGCCAGCAGCTTAGCTCTGAATACGCAGTATTTT. Residues: CASSLALNTQYF. Drawing the rest from reference TRBV7-2 and TRBJ2-3, the complete variable domain is GAGVSQSPSNKVTEKGKDVELRCDPISGHTALYWYRQSLGQGLEFLIYFQGNSAPDKSGLPSDRFSAERTGGSVSTLTIQRTQQEDSAVYLCASSLALNTQYFGPGTRLTVL.